This TCR beta chain was sequenced for a study of T cells in women clearing cervical HPV infection (dated by TCRdb to the late 2010s). About the investigation overall: The cases were 25 to 30 women with histologically confirmed HPV16-related CIN3 or worse, and 2 of those women had invasive cancers. The parent cohort enrolled roughly 9,300 women aged 18 or older in Guanacaste, Costa Rica, in about 1993 to 1995 and followed the women for roughly 7 years. The controls were over 20 women whose single incident HPV16 infection cleared within 12 months with no development of precancer or cancer. An exploratory proof-of-principle case-control study, nested within the Guanacaste HPV Natural History Study in Costa Rica, was conducted to compare TCR repertoires across cervical HPV16 outcomes. Cases were matched to controls by age within five years and by the year the sample was collected. Quality controls consisted of five blinded duplicates per group, for a total of approximately 60 samples made up of roughly 50 participants and roughly ten replicates. Case blood was taken at the visit when the lesion was first identified, whereas control blood was taken when infection was no longer detected. Because only a few women had HLA typing data, the possibility that HLA type acted as a confounder could not be ruled out. Among cases, blood sampling occurred a median of about 150 days after lesion detection, with an interquartile range of about 80 to 200 days. Cases had a median age of roughly 35 years compared with approximately 41 for controls, and baseline characteristics showed no significant differences between the groups. Summary of the overall study and its limitations: Cases had lower TRBV6-7 relative abundance than controls (approximately 0.11% versus 0.16%; Bonferroni P = 0.0008). Significantly higher TCR repertoire richness was observed in CIN3+ cases than in controls across sequencing depths, whereas no difference in evenness was found. Cases were distinguished from controls with an estimated AUC of about 0.78 by random forest classifiers combining richness and V gene abundances. Because of the cross-sectional design, the study could not determine whether the associations came before infection or resulted from infection, and neither effector/memory subsets nor HPV-specific T cells were isolated. Because the number of T cells in each sample was unknown, differences in richness could reflect differing T-cell content rather than repertoire biology.

Remarks on this clone: Its antigen remains undetermined. The read finishes 3 residues shy of the CDR3 end, and the germline J gene is used to complete it.

Every participant had a single incident cervical HPV16 infection, and women with prevalent HPV16 infections were excluded. Cervical HPV DNA was detected with MY09/MY11 PCR, and genotyping was done by dot-blot hybridization. Fifteen mL of heparinized blood were centrifuged, and the buffy coat was split into aliquots, frozen at -30 degrees C, and then kept at -80 degrees C. QIAGEN kits were used to extract genomic DNA from buffy coat specimens. The immunoSEQ assay used multiplex PCR to amplify TCR beta CDR3 regions from an average of around 1,200 ng of genomic DNA per sample. Primer bias was corrected in the assay by using a complete synthetic TCR repertoire to establish an amplification baseline. The amplicons were sequenced using the Illumina platform. The paper's processing steps were these. Sequences were error-corrected by clustering with frequency ratios and a modified nearest-neighbor algorithm and were then analyzed in the immunoSEQ Analyzer with IMGT gene definitions. TCR richness and evenness were averaged over 20 rarefaction repeats at each rarefaction depth, excluding samples with fewer sequences than the depth. Wilcoxon rank sum tests with FDR correction were used to compare V, D and J gene relative abundances between the groups. Blinded duplicates gave an intraclass correlation of about 96% for TCR richness and an average of roughly 76% across some 69 gene segments. TCRdb limited this immuneACCESS table to in-frame rearrangements with V and J called. A share of clones is missing; checked studies link under half to unresolved V genes, and the rest is unexplained. V and J calls and clone size are given by that table; D and trimming were obtained from the DNA. The data table for this sample lists about 46,000 clones. Clones ranked in the top ten supply roughly 35% of the sample.

In the germline V gene, CDR1 corresponds to SGHRS and CDR2 to YFSETQ. The V and J ends are trimmed by 1 base and 3 bases, leaving 8 bases between them. Reading from cysteine to phenylalanine, the CDR3 counts 13 amino acids. The CDR3 was read in part: 30 bases, with the frame set at base 1. The receptor comes from a woman between 18 and 75 years old with a cervical HPV16 infection that either progressed to CIN3+ or cleared (not recorded which). The source material was blood buffy coat. The chain is made from TRBV5-1 and TRBJ2-7; TRBD2 might be the D gene, on 6 matching bases. Here the CDR3 is given as CASSLYSGYEQYF. Partial CDR3 DNA: TGCGCCAGCAGCTTGTATAGCGGCTACGAG.